This T cell receptor beta chain stems from a study of cytomegalovirus exposure and HLA in healthy donors. Findings of the study overall: It was approximately 160 TCR beta chains that were listed as cytomegalovirus-associated. Reported results showed that the classifier diagnosed cytomegalovirus status with high specificity and sensitivity.

The table lists this clone with a count of one. The target antigen is unknown. Germline V gives CDR1 LGHNA, CDR2 YSLEER. CDR3 length: 18 amino acids. V trimming: 0 bases; J trimming: 5 bases; junction bases outside the gene matches: 13. Profiling relied on immunoSEQ multiplex PCR, and the TCRdb table lists in-frame clones only, not all of them. Counted here are over 100,000 clones, approximately 91% occurring once; the ten biggest clones make up more than 2%. The chain uses TRBV4-3 and TRBJ2-5, with 9 bases identical to TRBD2. This TCR was sampled from a woman younger than 30 in good health and CMV-seronegative. The material sequenced was PBMCs. The CDR3 sequence: CASSQDGLLAGKSETQYF. The CDR3 DNA reads TGCGCCAGCAGCCAAGACGGGTTGCTAGCGGGGAAGAGTGAGACCCAGTACTTC.